This TCR beta chain was retrieved from a study of blood T cell repertoires in COVID-19. The wider study: The analysed material was cDNA or gDNA that came from T cells, B-cell-depleted T cells, or PBMCs.

The table came from immunoSEQ multiplex PCR; TCRdb's copy has only in-frame clones and leaves some out. The sample has around 150,000 clones, 84% seen once; the top ten hold under 10%. This CDR3 spans 15 amino acids. Germline V gene lookup returns CDR1 SEHNR and CDR2 FQNEAQ (reference sequence). Trimming took 3 bases from V and 5 from J; bases not matched to a gene: 7. V gene TRBV7-9 combines with J gene TRBJ1-1, with 9 bases fitting TRBD1. The sequence derives from a woman at least 80 years old in a cohort sampled during active or convalescent COVID-19. The sequencing input was peripheral blood. CDR3 region: CASSFLQGALTEAFF. DNA of the CDR3: TGTGCCAGCAGCTTCCTACAGGGGGCATTAACTGAAGCTTTCTTT.